A selection of T cell receptor beta chains follows, all from one sample in a study of T-cell memory formation after mild COVID-19. TCRdb redid the calling of the 5' RACE reads with MiXCR, one entry per CDR3 protein. The sample contains about 140,000 distinct CDR3 sequences, about 14% of which appear only once. Sequenced material: PBMCs or a T cell subset sorted from them (not recorded which). The receptors come from an adult woman who had mild COVID-19 (a few samples of this study predate the infection). Cell type and time point are not known. Both conserved end residues are part of each CDR3. The order of the fields is V gene, J gene, CDR3 protein.

v_call: TRBV30; j_call: TRBJ2-1; cdr3_aa: CAWSPTGRGYNEQFF
v_call: TRBV10-3; j_call: TRBJ2-3; cdr3_aa: CAISGQGTDTQYF
v_call: TRBV12-3/TRBV12-4; j_call: TRBJ1-1; cdr3_aa: CASTQGTGKRDTEAFF
v_call: TRBV20-1; j_call: TRBJ2-5; cdr3_aa: CSATPGAQETQYF
v_call: TRBV6-6; j_call: TRBJ1-1; cdr3_aa: CASSPISRSGTLNTEAFF
v_call: TRBV27; j_call: TRBJ2-1; cdr3_aa: CASSVIAGRPYNEQFF
v_call: TRBV6-2/TRBV6-3; j_call: TRBJ2-5; cdr3_aa: CASSYSAGVRQETQYF
v_call: TRBV9; j_call: TRBJ2-1; cdr3_aa: CASSPEGQGQFF
v_call: TRBV19; j_call: TRBJ2-7; cdr3_aa: CASRDPGYEQYF
v_call: TRBV19; j_call: TRBJ2-5; cdr3_aa: CASSPIRGETQYF
v_call: TRBV12-3/TRBV12-4; j_call: TRBJ1-1; cdr3_aa: CASRWTANTEAFF
v_call: TRBV27; j_call: TRBJ2-7; cdr3_aa: CASRVGASYEQYF
v_call: TRBV12-3/TRBV12-4; j_call: TRBJ1-5; cdr3_aa: CASRGFNQPQHF